There are a few counts of the clone carrying this T cell receptor beta chain. The target antigen is unknown. Template switching added a universal primer binding site, and final cDNA carried unique molecular identifiers. TCRdb passed the 5' RACE reads through MiXCR, listing each CDR3 protein once. Of some 760,000 distinct CDR3 sequences in the sample, roughly 18% were seen once. This CDR3 region has 15 residues. V was pared by 4 bases and J by 2 bases, with 8 bases of the junction left unmatched. Germline V lookup: CDR1 MNHEY, CDR2 SMNVEV (reference sequence). These data are taken from a study of identical twins. Broader study findings: It was cross-sectional statistical analysis, not following the same donors, that the conclusions relied on. For monozygotic twins, models underestimated out-of-frame TCR alpha sharing.

These same records also appear under a second study, on T cells expressing NK-cell markers. Turning to that study: Several of the donors also had these clonotypes leading their CD3+CD56-NKG2C+ fraction.

Sequencing was performed on PBMCs. The source of this sequence is a woman younger than 30 in good health. This chain uses TRBV27 with TRBJ2-7; 7 nucleotides align to TRBD1. The CDR3 DNA is TGTGCCAGCAGTTCAGCCGGGACAGCCCCCTACGAGCAGTACTTC. Translated: CASSSAGTAPYEQYF.